The present T cell receptor (beta chain) was sequenced within a study of beta chain features in type 1 diabetes. Across the study: The patient and healthy donor groups were comparable for age, gender and cell yields. Summed over all samples, the examined sorted cells came to 85 million to 140 million.

Study observations and caveats: For type 1 diabetes patients, VDJ junctions showed fewer insertions and more deletions.

The germline V and J ends were trimmed by 0 bases and 8 bases, with 10 bases remaining between them. This CDR3 comprises 12 residues. Germline V gives CDR1 GTSNPN, CDR2 SVGIG (reference sequence). This clone was detected only a few times. Its target is not known. All of the isolated RNA was reverse transcribed, so expressed TCRB transcripts were sequenced. Method: immunoSEQ multiplex PCR; TCRdb's copy keeps in-frame clones and lacks some. The data show almost 350,000 clones, with 15% to 20% seen just once and approximately 0.046% held by the top ten. Input material: naive CD4+ T cells from blood. The receptor was derived from a woman under 30 in good health. This chain links TRBV30 with TRBJ1-2; D not resolved. In nucleotides, the CDR3 is TGTGCCTGGAGTGTACGGGATGACGGCTACACCTTC. Its translation: CAWSVRDDGYTF.